These T cell receptor beta chains were read from a single sample in a study of cytomegalovirus exposure and HLA in healthy donors. Clones were sequenced by immunoSEQ multiplex PCR, and TCRdb holds only the in-frame ones, with some missing. Here the sample spans approximately 100,000 clones, 74% being singletons. Source material: PBMCs. These TCRs come from a human donor in good health. Each CDR3 is given with its conserved first and last residue. The D gene is left open where the match is weak. The size of a clone is reported for some rows only, either as once, few or many, or as a class for expanded clones.

d_call: TRBD1; v_call: TRBV6-5; clone_size: few; j_call: TRBJ1-5; cdr3_aa: CASRGQGGGNQPQHF; cdr3_nt: TGTGCCAGCAGGGGACAGGGTGGGGGCAATCAGCCCCAGCATTTT
d_call: NA; v_call: TRBV4-2; clone_size: NA; j_call: TRBJ1-1; cdr3_aa: CASSQEQVLNTEAFF; cdr3_nt: TGTGCCAGCAGCCAAGAGCAGGTCCTGAACACTGAAGCTTTCTTT
d_call: TRBD2; v_call: TRBV15; clone_size: once; j_call: TRBJ2-5; cdr3_aa: CATSREHSGLAGGEETQYF; cdr3_nt: TGTGCCACCAGCAGAGAACACTCAGGACTAGCGGGGGGAGAAGAGACCCAGTACTTC
d_call: NA; v_call: TRBV9; clone_size: NA; j_call: TRBJ1-5; cdr3_aa: CASSADSGEWNQPQHF; cdr3_nt: TGTGCCAGCAGCGCCGACTCGGGGGAGTGGAATCAGCCCCAGCATTTT
d_call: NA; v_call: TRBV27; clone_size: NA; j_call: TRBJ2-7; cdr3_aa: CASSLTIFYEQYF; cdr3_nt: TGTGCCAGCAGTCTGACTATTTTCTACGAGCAGTACTTC
d_call: NA; v_call: TRBV11-2; clone_size: once; j_call: TRBJ1-5; cdr3_aa: CASSLVGVQAGFNQPQHF; cdr3_nt: TGTGCCAGCAGCTTAGTTGGCGTCCAGGCAGGCTTCAATCAGCCCCAGCATTTT
d_call: TRBD1; v_call: TRBV6-5; clone_size: NA; j_call: TRBJ1-3; cdr3_aa: CASSLGTASGNTIYF; cdr3_nt: TGTGCCAGCAGTTTGGGGACAGCCTCTGGAAACACCATATATTTT
d_call: NA; v_call: TRBV29-1; clone_size: NA; j_call: TRBJ2-2; cdr3_aa: CSTRRGTGELFF; cdr3_nt: TGCAGCACCCGTCGCGGTACCGGGGAGCTGTTTTTT
d_call: NA; v_call: TRBV19; clone_size: once; j_call: TRBJ2-6; cdr3_aa: CASSMEGGISGANVLTF; cdr3_nt: TGTGCCAGTAGTATGGAAGGGGGAATCTCTGGGGCCAACGTCCTGACTTTC
d_call: NA; v_call: TRBV5-6; clone_size: NA; j_call: TRBJ2-7; cdr3_aa: CASSLGYEQYF; cdr3_nt: TGTGCCAGCAGTCTAGGCTACGAGCAGTACTTC
d_call: NA; v_call: TRBV6-1; clone_size: NA; j_call: TRBJ2-1; cdr3_aa: CASSRIYEQFF; cdr3_nt: TGTGCCAGCAGCAGGATATATGAGCAGTTCTTC
d_call: NA; v_call: TRBV4-1; clone_size: NA; j_call: TRBJ2-5; cdr3_aa: CASSQRQVQETQYF; cdr3_nt: TGCGCCAGCAGCCAGAGACAGGTCCAAGAGACCCAGTACTTC
d_call: NA; v_call: TRBV11-2; clone_size: NA; j_call: TRBJ2-2; cdr3_aa: CASSLRGNTGELFF; cdr3_nt: TGTGCCAGCAGCTTAAGAGGGAACACCGGGGAGCTGTTTTTT
d_call: NA; v_call: TRBV6-4; clone_size: NA; j_call: TRBJ2-2; cdr3_aa: CASSDLAGRPGELFF; cdr3_nt: TGTGCCAGCAGTGACCTAGCAGGTCGCCCCGGGGAGCTGTTTTTT
d_call: TRBD2; v_call: TRBV6-7; clone_size: NA; j_call: TRBJ2-3; cdr3_aa: CASSYSTASGSGVTSTDTQYF; cdr3_nt: TGTGCCAGCAGTTACTCGACGGCTAGCGGGAGTGGGGTCACTAGCACAGATACGCAGTATTTT
d_call: NA; v_call: TRBV29-1; clone_size: NA; j_call: TRBJ1-1; cdr3_aa: CSVETQQVLNTEAFF; cdr3_nt: TGCAGCGTTGAAACCCAACAGGTTTTGAACACTGAAGCTTTCTTT
d_call: NA; v_call: TRBV27; clone_size: once; j_call: TRBJ2-3; cdr3_aa: CASTPTGTDTQYF; cdr3_nt: TGTGCCAGCACCCCAACGGGCACAGATACGCAGTATTTT
d_call: NA; v_call: TRBV19; clone_size: NA; j_call: TRBJ2-6; cdr3_aa: CASSMARSSGANVLTF; cdr3_nt: TGTGCCAGTAGTATGGCCCGGAGCTCTGGGGCCAACGTCCTGACTTTC
d_call: NA; v_call: TRBV6-5; clone_size: few; j_call: TRBJ2-7; cdr3_aa: CASRSGYEQYF; cdr3_nt: TGTGCCAGCAGATCAGGCTACGAGCAGTACTTC
d_call: NA; v_call: TRBV7-2; clone_size: NA; j_call: TRBJ2-7; cdr3_aa: CASSLGAVSATYEQYF; cdr3_nt: TGTGCCAGCAGCTTAGGTGCGGTGAGCGCCACCTACGAGCAGTACTTC
d_call: NA; v_call: TRBV2; clone_size: NA; j_call: TRBJ1-2; cdr3_aa: CATRQNNYGYTF; cdr3_nt: TGTGCCACGCGACAGAATAACTATGGCTACACCTTC
d_call: TRBD2; v_call: TRBV4-2; clone_size: NA; j_call: TRBJ2-7; cdr3_aa: CAGSQTGGNSYEQYF; cdr3_nt: TGTGCCGGCAGCCAAACGGGGGGGAATTCCTACGAGCAGTACTTC
d_call: NA; v_call: TRBV2; clone_size: NA; j_call: TRBJ1-4; cdr3_aa: CASSQGLANEKLFF; cdr3_nt: TGTGCCAGCAGCCAGGGTTTGGCTAATGAAAAACTGTTTTTT
d_call: NA; v_call: TRBV7-2; clone_size: NA; j_call: TRBJ1-2; cdr3_aa: CASSLAVSPGVGYGYTF; cdr3_nt: TGTGCCAGCAGCTTAGCTGTATCGCCAGGGGTTGGGTATGGCTACACCTTC
d_call: TRBD1; v_call: TRBV7-2; clone_size: NA; j_call: TRBJ2-5; cdr3_aa: CASTRGLQETQYF; cdr3_nt: TGTGCCAGCACCAGGGGGCTCCAAGAGACCCAGTACTTC
d_call: NA; v_call: TRBV6-6; clone_size: few; j_call: TRBJ2-2; cdr3_aa: CASSYLRTDTGELFF; cdr3_nt: TGTGCCAGCAGTTACCTACGGACAGACACCGGGGAGCTGTTTTTT
d_call: NA; v_call: TRBV21-1; clone_size: NA; j_call: TRBJ2-7; cdr3_aa: CASSGRDSRQYF; cdr3_nt: TGTGCCAGCAGCGGACGGGACTCAAGGCAGTACTTC
d_call: NA; v_call: TRBV5-8; clone_size: NA; j_call: TRBJ1-3; cdr3_aa: CASSLHRVSSGNTIYF; cdr3_nt: TGTGCCAGCAGCCTTCATCGGGTCAGCTCTGGAAACACCATATATTTT
d_call: NA; v_call: TRBV25-1; clone_size: NA; j_call: TRBJ1-1; cdr3_aa: CASSDSRPRGGAFF; cdr3_nt: TGTGCCAGCAGTGATTCCCGTCCGCGGGGGGGAGCTTTCTTT
d_call: TRBD1; v_call: TRBV11-2; clone_size: NA; j_call: TRBJ1-6; cdr3_aa: CASSLVGQTNSPLHF; cdr3_nt: TGTGCCAGCAGCTTAGTGGGACAGACGAATTCACCCCTCCACTTT
d_call: NA; v_call: TRBV28; clone_size: NA; j_call: TRBJ2-7; cdr3_aa: CASSWGAYEQYF; cdr3_nt: TGTGCCAGCAGTTGGGGGGCCTACGAGCAGTACTTC
d_call: NA; v_call: TRBV5-6; clone_size: NA; j_call: TRBJ2-1; cdr3_aa: CASRIQGGGSGSYNEQFF; cdr3_nt: TGTGCCAGCAGGATACAGGGTGGAGGCTCGGGCTCCTACAATGAGCAGTTCTTC